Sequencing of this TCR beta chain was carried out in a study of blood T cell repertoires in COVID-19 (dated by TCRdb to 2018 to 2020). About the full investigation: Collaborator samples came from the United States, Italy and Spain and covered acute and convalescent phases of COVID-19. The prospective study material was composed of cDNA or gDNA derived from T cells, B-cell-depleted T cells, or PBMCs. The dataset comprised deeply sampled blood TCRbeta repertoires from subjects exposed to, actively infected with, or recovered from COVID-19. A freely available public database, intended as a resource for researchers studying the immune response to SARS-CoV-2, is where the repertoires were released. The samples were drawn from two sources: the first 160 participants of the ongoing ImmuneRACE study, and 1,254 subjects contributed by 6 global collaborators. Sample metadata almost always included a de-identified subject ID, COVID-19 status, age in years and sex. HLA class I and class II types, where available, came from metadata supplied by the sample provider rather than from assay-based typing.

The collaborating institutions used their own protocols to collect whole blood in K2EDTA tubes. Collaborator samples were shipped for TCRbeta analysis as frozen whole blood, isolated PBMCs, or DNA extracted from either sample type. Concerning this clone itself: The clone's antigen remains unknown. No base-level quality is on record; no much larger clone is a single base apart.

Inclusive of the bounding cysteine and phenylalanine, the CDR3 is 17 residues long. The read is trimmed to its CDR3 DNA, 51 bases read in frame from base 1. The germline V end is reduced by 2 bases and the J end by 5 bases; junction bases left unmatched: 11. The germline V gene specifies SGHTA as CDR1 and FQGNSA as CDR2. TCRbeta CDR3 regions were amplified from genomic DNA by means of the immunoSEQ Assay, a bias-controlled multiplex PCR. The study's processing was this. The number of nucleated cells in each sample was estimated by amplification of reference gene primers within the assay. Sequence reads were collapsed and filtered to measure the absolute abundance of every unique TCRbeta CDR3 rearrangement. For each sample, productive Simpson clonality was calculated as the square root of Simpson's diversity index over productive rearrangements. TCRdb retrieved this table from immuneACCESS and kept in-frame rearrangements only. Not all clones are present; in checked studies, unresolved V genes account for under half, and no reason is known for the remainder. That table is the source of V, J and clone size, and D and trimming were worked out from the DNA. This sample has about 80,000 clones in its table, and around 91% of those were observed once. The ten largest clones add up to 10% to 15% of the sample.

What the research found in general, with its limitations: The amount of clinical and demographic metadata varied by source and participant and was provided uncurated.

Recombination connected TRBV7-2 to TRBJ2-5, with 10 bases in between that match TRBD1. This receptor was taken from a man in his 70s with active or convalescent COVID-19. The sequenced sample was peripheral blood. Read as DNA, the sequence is TGTGCCAGCAGCTTAAAGCGGACAGGGGGATTTTGGGAGACCCAGTACTTC. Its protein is CASSLKRTGGFWETQYF.